This T cell receptor beta chain originates from a study of PD-1 blockade in classical Hodgkin lymphoma. The table came from immunoSEQ multiplex PCR; TCRdb's copy has only in-frame clones and leaves some out. The table records tens of thousands of clones, about four fifths of them present only once. Sample time point: cycle 4 day 1 (C4D1), after around six weeks of nivolumab. Each patient relapsed following autologous stem cell transplantation, and prior brentuximab vedotin exposure differed. CDR3 length: 20 residues. The V gene's germline CDR1 is SGHDN and CDR2 FVKESK. V was cut by 1 base and J by 3 bases, with 22 bases left in between.

The TCR sequence derives from a human donor with classical Hodgkin lymphoma. The chain carries TRBV14 and TRBJ2-6, with a tentative D call TRBD1 (6 bases). This specimen was peripheral blood mononuclear cells (PBMCs), taken before the fourth cycle of nivolumab. CDR3: CASSQVPYRTGLLGANVLTF. The CDR3 region has the DNA TGTGCCAGCAGCCAAGTTCCATATCGAACAGGGTTGCTTGGGGCCAACGTCCTGACTTTC.